This TCR beta chain was sequenced in a study of radiation and T cells in renal cell carcinoma. General observations from the study: Top tumor clonotypes rose in blood 2 weeks post-radiation, then contracted.

The germline V and J ends were trimmed by 5 bases and 0 bases, with 7 bases remaining between them. Germline lookup yields CDR1 SGHDN and CDR2 FVKESK. The CDR3 extends over 13 amino acids. Sequenced by immunoSEQ multiplex PCR; TCRdb stores in-frame clones only, minus some. The sample contains tens of thousands of clones, around three quarters of which appear only once. Time point indicated: blood 2 weeks post-SBRT. Noted treatment: 15 Gy SBRT to primary tumor, nephrectomy 4 weeks later. Of note for this clone: Its target is not known.

The V call is TRBV14, the J call TRBJ1-1; D gene ambiguous. The sequence came from a man aged 55 to 70 with renal cell carcinoma. The specimen was blood, collected from a patient whose treatment included radiotherapy and nephrectomy. The CDR3 DNA reads as TGTGCCAGCAGCAGGAACGTGAACACTGAAGCTTTCTTT. Translating it yields CASSRNVNTEAFF.